The rows below give T cell receptor beta chains drawn from one sample of a study of control samples from healthy donors and cancer patients. Assay: immunoSEQ multiplex PCR; the TCRdb copy retains only in-frame clones and omits some. The profile shows roughly 120,000 clones, about 95% of them singletons. Sequencing was carried out using blood. The origin of the receptors is a man aged 25-45 years in good health. CDR3s leave out the opening cysteine and the closing phenylalanine or tryptophan.

CDR3aa	j_gene	v_gene
ASSRGTLGADTQY	TRBJ2-3	TRBV5-4
ASSLQSSGVNEQF	TRBJ2-1	TRBV7-2
ASSPPEEATGELF	TRBJ2-2	TRBV6-2/TRBV6-3
ASSPTGGPNSPLH	TRBJ1-6	TRBV7-3
ASSSGGSPLH	TRBJ1-6	TRBV12-3/TRBV12-4
ASSQDRDRVSEQF	TRBJ2-1	TRBV4-3
ATPGSSTNEKLF	TRBJ1-4	TRBV19
ASSQAAQPQH	TRBJ1-5	TRBV12-3/TRBV12-4
ASSGIGEKLF	TRBJ1-4	TRBV2
ASSLALGLAGDATGELF	TRBJ2-2	TRBV11-3
ASRQAGGPGEQY	TRBJ2-7	TRBV2
ASSMVRDYGYT	TRBJ1-2	TRBV19
ASSFRALGTEAF	TRBJ1-1	TRBV7-8
ASSPTGIEPQH	TRBJ1-5	TRBV19
ASSQLKQEPAANEKLF	TRBJ1-4	TRBV7-9
ASSQGDRGPQETQY	TRBJ2-5	TRBV4-3
ASRRQGQEQETQY	TRBJ2-5	TRBV5-1
ASSPVQGDQPQH	TRBJ1-5	TRBV18
ASSLISLFTDTQY	TRBJ2-3	TRBV5-5
ASRRQGVGDTQY	TRBJ2-3	TRBV25-1
ARSHRGSGNTIY	TRBJ1-3	TRBV5-3
AWSPSREQY	TRBJ2-7	TRBV30
AWKRARNTDTQY	TRBJ2-3	TRBV30
ASSVTPGGALGGETQY	TRBJ2-5	TRBV9
ASSGLAGTGNGYT	TRBJ1-2	TRBV25-1
ASSPGTSNYGYT	TRBJ1-2	TRBV7-9
ASSHVARARADTQY	TRBJ2-3	TRBV4-1
ASSPSGRAAEAF	TRBJ1-1	TRBV7-9
ASKDGIYEQY	TRBJ2-7	TRBV30
ASSLGGWTSSDNEKLF	TRBJ1-4	TRBV7-9
ASSVELAGTDTQY	TRBJ2-3	TRBV9
AGQGLNSPLH	TRBJ1-6	TRBV7-9
SVQTGTEAF	TRBJ1-1	TRBV29-1
ASSLTGGGYT	TRBJ1-2	TRBV9
ASSPLPDGELF	TRBJ2-2	TRBV18
SVAGTDYGYT	TRBJ1-2	TRBV29-1
ASSFAGGDSNEKLF	TRBJ1-4	TRBV28
ASSFSRGSKKTDSNQPQH	TRBJ1-5	TRBV28
ASSLRAVTGELF	TRBJ2-2	TRBV27
ASSLWQGRTGELF	TRBJ2-2	TRBV7-9
AWSRTLQDSGNTIY	TRBJ1-3	TRBV30
ASSEDQRAGAYEQY	TRBJ2-7	TRBV6-1
ASRTGISGANVLT	TRBJ2-6	TRBV7-8
ASSLTGGPTDTQY	TRBJ2-3	TRBV7-3